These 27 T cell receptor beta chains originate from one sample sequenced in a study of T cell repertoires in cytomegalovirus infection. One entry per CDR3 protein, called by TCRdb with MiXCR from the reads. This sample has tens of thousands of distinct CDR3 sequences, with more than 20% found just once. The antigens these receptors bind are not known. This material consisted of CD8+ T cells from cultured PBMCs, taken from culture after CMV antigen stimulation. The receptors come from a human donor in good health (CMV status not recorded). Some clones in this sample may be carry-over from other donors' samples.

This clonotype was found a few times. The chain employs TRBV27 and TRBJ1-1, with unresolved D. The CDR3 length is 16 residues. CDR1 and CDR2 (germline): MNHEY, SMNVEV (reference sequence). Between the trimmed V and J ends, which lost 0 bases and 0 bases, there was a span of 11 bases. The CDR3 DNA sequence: TGTGCCAGCAGTTTATCCATGCAGACCATGAACACTGAAGCTTTCTTT. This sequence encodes CASSLSMQTMNTEAFF.

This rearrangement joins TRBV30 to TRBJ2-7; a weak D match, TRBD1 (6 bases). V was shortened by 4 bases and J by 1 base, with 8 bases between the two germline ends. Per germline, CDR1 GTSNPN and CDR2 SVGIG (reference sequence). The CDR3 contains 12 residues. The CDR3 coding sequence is TGTGCCTGGACACAGGGTTCCTACGAGCAGTACTTC. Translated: CAWTQGSYEQYF.

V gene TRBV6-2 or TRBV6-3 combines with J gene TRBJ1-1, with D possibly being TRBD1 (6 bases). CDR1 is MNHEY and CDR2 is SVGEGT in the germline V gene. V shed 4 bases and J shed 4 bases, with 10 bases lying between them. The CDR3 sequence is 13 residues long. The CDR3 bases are TGTGCCAGCAGTTGCTCCAGGGGCACTGAAGCTTTCTTT. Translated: CASSCSRGTEAFF.

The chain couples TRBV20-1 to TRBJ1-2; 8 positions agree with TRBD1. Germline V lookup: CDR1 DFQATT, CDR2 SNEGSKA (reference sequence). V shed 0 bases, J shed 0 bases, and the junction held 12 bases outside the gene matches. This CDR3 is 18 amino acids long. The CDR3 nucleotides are TGCAGTGCTAGAGATTCGGAGACAGGGGATAAAGCTAACTATGGCTACACCTTC. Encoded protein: CSARDSETGDKANYGYTF.

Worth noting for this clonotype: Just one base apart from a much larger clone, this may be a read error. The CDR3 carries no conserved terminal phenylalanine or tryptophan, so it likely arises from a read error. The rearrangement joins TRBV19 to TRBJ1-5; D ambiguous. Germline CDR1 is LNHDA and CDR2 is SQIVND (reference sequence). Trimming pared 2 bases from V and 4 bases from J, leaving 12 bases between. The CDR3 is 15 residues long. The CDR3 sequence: CASSISDGQNQPQHV. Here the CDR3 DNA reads TGTGCCAGTAGTATAAGTGACGGTCAAAATCAGCCCCAGCATGTT.

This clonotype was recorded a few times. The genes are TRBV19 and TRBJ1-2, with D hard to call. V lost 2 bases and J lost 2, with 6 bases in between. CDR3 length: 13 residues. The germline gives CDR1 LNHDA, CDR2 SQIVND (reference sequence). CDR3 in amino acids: CASSIQDNYGYTF. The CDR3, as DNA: TGTGCCAGTAGTATACAGGACAACTATGGCTACACCTTC.

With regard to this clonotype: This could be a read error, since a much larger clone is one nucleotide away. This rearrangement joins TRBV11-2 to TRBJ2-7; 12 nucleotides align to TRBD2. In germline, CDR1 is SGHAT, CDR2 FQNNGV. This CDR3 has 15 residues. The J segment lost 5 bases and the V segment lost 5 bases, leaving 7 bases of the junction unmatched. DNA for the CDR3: TGTGCCAGCAGCCTGGATCGGACTAGCGGGAACGAGCAGTACTTC. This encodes CASSLDRTSGNEQYF. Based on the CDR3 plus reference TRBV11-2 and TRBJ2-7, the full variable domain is EAGVAQSPRYKIIEKRQSVAFWCNPISGHATLYWYQQILGQGPKLLIQFQNNGVVDDSQLPKDRFSAERLKGVDSTLKIQPAKLEDSAVYLCASSLDRTSGNEQYFGPGTRLTVT.

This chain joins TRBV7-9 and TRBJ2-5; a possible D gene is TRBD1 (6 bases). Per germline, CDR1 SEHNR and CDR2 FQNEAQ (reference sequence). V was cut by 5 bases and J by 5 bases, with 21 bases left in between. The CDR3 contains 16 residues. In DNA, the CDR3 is TGTGCCAGCAGCACCCCGTGGGACATCGCTCTTGAGACCCAGTACTTC. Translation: CASSTPWDIALETQYF.

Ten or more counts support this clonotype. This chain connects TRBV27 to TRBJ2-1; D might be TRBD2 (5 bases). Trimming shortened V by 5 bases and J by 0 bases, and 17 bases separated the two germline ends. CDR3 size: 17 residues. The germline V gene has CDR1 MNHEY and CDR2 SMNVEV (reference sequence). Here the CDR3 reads CASSPPLGRSSYNEQFF. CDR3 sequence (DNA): TGTGCCAGCAGTCCCCCCTTGGGGAGAAGCTCCTACAATGAGCAGTTCTTC.

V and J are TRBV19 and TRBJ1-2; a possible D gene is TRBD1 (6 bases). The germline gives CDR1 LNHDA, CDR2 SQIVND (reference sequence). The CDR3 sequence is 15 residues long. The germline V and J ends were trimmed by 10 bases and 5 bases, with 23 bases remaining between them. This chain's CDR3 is CATDGAGPGAYGYTF. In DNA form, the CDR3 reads TGTGCCACCGACGGGGCGGGACCGGGGGCGTATGGCTACACCTTC. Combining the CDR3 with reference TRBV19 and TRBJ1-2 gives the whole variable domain DGGITQSPKYLFRKEGQNVTLSCEQNLNHDAMYWYRQDPGQGLRLIYYSQIVNDFQKGDIAEGYSVSREKKESFPLTVTSAQKNPTAFYLCATDGAGPGAYGYTFGSGTRLTVV.

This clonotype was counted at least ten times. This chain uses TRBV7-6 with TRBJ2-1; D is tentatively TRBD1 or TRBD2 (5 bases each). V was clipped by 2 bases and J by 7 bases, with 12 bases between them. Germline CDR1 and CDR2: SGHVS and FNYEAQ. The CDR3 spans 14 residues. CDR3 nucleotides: TGTGCCAGCAGCTTATCGGGACCCCCGAATGAGCAGTTCTTC. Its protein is CASSLSGPPNEQFF.

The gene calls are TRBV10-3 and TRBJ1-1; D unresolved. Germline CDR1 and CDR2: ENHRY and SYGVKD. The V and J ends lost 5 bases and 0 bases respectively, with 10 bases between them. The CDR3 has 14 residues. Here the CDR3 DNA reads TGTGCCATCAGTCACAAATCACTGAACACTGAAGCTTTCTTT. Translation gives CAISHKSLNTEAFF.

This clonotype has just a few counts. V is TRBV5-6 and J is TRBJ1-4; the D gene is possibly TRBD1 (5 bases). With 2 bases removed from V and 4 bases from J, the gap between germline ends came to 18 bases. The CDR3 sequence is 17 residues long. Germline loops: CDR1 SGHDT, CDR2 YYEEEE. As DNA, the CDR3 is TGTGCCAGCAGCTTTGGATTCCTGGGGGGGAATAATGAAAAACTGTTTTTT. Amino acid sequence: CASSFGFLGGNNEKLFF.

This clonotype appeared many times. This CDR3 reads CASSLGTGGVYEQYF. In DNA, the CDR3 is TGTGCCAGCAGTCTTGGGACAGGGGGCGTCTACGAGCAGTACTTC. V usage is TRBV6-1 and J usage is TRBJ2-7, with 12 bases matching TRBD1. The trim removed 5 bases at V and 3 bases at J, leaving 5 bases unmatched. CDR1 is MNHNS, CDR2 SASEGT, per germline. The CDR3 covers 15 residues.

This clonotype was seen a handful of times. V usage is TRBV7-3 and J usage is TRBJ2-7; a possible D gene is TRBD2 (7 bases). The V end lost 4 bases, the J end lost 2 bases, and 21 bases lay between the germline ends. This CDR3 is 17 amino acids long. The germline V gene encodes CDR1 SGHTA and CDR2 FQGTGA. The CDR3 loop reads CASSWEGGRDTTYEQYF. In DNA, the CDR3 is TGTGCCAGCAGCTGGGAGGGCGGGCGGGACACCACCTACGAGCAGTACTTC.

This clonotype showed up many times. The CDR3 region is CASSSLLSGTAIADEQYF. The CDR3 DNA follows: TGTGCCAGCAGCTCCCTACTCTCAGGGACAGCCATTGCCGATGAGCAGTACTTC. The rearrangement links TRBV7-6 to TRBJ2-7; 7 nucleotides agree with TRBD1. The CDR3 consists of 18 residues. The germline gives CDR1 SGHVS, CDR2 FNYEAQ. V shed 4 bases and J 7 bases; nucleotides not matched to a gene: 22. Full variable domain (missing parts from reference TRBV7-6 and TRBJ2-7): GAGVSQSPRYKVTKRGQDVALRCDPISGHVSLYWYRQALGQGPEFLTYFNYEAQQDKSGLPNDRFSAERPEGSISTLTIQRTEQRDSAMYRCASSSLLSGTAIADEQYFGPGTRLTVT.

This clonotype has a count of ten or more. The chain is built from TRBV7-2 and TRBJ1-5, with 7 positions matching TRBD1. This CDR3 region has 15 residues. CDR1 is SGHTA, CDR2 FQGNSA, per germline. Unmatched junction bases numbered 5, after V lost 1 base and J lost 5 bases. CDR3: CASSLDPGGHQPQHF. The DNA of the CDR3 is TGTGCCAGCAGCTTAGATCCAGGGGGACATCAGCCCCAGCATTTT. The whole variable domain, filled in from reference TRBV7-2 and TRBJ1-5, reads GAGVSQSPSNKVTEKGKDVELRCDPISGHTALYWYRQSLGQGLEFLIYFQGNSAPDKSGLPSDRFSAERTGGSVSTLTIQRTQQEDSAVYLCASSLDPGGHQPQHFGDGTRLSIL.

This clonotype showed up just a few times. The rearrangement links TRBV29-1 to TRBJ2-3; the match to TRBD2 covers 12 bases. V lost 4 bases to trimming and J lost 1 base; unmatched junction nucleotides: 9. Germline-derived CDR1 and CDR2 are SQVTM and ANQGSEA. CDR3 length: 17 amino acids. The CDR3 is CSVAGLAGGPRTDTQYF. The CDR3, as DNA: TGCAGCGTTGCCGGGCTAGCGGGAGGGCCACGCACAGATACGCAGTATTTT.

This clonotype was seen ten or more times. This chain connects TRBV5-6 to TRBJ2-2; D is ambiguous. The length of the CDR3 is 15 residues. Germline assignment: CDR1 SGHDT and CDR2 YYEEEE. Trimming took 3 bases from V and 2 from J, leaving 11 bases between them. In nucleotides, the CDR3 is TGTGCCAGCAGCTCTTTCGCGTATAACACCGGGGAGCTGTTTTTT. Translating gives CASSSFAYNTGELFF.

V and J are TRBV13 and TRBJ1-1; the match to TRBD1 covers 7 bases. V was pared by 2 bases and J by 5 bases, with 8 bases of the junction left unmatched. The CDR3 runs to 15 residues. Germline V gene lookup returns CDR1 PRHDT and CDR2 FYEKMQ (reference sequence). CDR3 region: CASSLMGQSSTEAFF. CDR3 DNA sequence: TGTGCCAGCAGCTTAATGGGACAGTCATCAACTGAAGCTTTCTTT.

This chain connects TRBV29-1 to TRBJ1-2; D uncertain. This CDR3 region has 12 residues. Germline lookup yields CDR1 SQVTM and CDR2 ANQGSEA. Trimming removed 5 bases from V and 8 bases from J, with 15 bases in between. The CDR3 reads CSVFAEVGGYTF. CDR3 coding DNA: TGCAGCGTTTTCGCGGAGGTGGGGGGCTACACCTTC.

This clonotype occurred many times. The CDR3 DNA is TGTGCCAGCAGCTTAGACGGGAGGGGCGGGAACACTGAAGCTTTCTTT. Residues: CASSLDGRGGNTEAFF. This chain uses TRBV11-3 with TRBJ1-1; a weak D match, TRBD1 (5 bases). Per the germline V gene, CDR1 is SGHNT and CDR2 is YENEEA. The CDR3 has 16 residues. Trimming removed 0 bases from V and 1 base from J, with 12 bases in between.

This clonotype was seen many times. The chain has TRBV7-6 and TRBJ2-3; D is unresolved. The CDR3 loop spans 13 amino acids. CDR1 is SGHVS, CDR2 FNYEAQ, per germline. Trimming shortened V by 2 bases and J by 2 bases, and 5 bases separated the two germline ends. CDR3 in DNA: TGTGCCAGCAGCTTATCGTACACAGATACGCAGTATTTT. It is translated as CASSLSYTDTQYF.

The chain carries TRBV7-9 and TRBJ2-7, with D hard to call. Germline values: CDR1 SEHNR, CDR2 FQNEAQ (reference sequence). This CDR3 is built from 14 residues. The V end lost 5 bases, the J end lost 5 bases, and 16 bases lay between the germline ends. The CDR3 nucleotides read TGTGCCAGCAGCCCCCCGCCCCAGCCCAACGAGCAGTACTTC. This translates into CASSPPPQPNEQYF.

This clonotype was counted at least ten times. CDR3 in DNA: TGTGCCAGTAGTATCGGGGTCCGGGTGAACACTGAAGCTTTCTTT. It specifies CASSIGVRVNTEAFF. This chain joins TRBV19 and TRBJ1-1; D unresolved. The V gene lost 3 bases and the J gene lost 0 bases, with 11 bases spanning the gap. Germline V gives CDR1 LNHDA, CDR2 SQIVND (reference sequence). The CDR3 covers 15 residues.

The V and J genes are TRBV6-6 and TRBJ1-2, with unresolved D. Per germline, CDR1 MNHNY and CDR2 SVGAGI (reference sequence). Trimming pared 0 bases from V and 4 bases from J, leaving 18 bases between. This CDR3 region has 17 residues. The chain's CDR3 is CASSYSVMGRTIYGYTF. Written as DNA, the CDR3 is TGTGCCAGCAGTTACTCAGTTATGGGCAGAACAATCTATGGCTACACCTTC.

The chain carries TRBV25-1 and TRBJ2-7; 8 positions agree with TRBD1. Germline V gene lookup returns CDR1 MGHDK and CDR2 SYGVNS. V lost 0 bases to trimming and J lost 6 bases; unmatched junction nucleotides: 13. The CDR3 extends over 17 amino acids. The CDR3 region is CASSEYEARQGTFEQYF. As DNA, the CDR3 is TGTGCCAGCAGTGAATACGAGGCGCGACAGGGGACGTTCGAGCAGTACTTC.